The rows below give T cell receptor beta chains drawn from one sample of a study of T cell repertoires in cytomegalovirus infection. No antigens are known for them. One entry per CDR3 protein results from TCRdb running MiXCR on the reads. The sample contains about 900,000 distinct CDR3 sequences, less than 35% of which appear only once. The specimen comprised cultured CD8+ T cells from PBMCs, sampled from culture after CMV antigen stimulation. The receptor set was obtained from a human donor in good health (CMV status not recorded). Some clones in this sample may be carry-over from other donors' samples. Each CDR3 is given with its conserved first and last residue. Fields, in order: V gene, clone size, J gene, CDR3 protein. Expanded clones are given a class, and other clones once, few, many or no size at all.

V: TRBV10-3
size: few
J: TRBJ1-5
CDR3: CAISESRGDQPQHF

V: TRBV7-9
size: few
J: TRBJ2-1
CDR3: CASSLNWTSSYNEQFF

V: TRBV9
size: -
J: TRBJ2-1
CDR3: CASSVKAGGWDEQFF

V: TRBV7-9
size: many
J: TRBJ2-1
CDR3: CASSPWTRASEQFF

V: TRBV2
size: -
J: TRBJ2-2
CDR3: CASETEGDGELFF

V: TRBV7-8
size: few
J: TRBJ2-1
CDR3: CASSLKPQGRDEQFF

V: TRBV6-1
size: few
J: TRBJ2-1
CDR3: CASSAGTSGASSYNEQFF

V: TRBV6-8
size: few
J: TRBJ1-1
CDR3: CASSYSIPGTEAFF

V: TRBV27
size: few
J: TRBJ2-2
CDR3: CASGTSGGTGELFF

V: TRBV7-6
size: few
J: TRBJ1-1
CDR3: CASSLTREAMNTEAFF

V: TRBV15
size: -
J: TRBJ1-1
CDR3: CATSRSGVPTEAFF

V: TRBV9
size: few
J: TRBJ2-3
CDR3: CASSVERGPSTDTQYF

V: TRBV19
size: -
J: TRBJ1-5
CDR3: CASSILVSDQPQHF

V: TRBV7-9
size: -
J: TRBJ2-5
CDR3: CASSSTGGWQETQYF

V: TRBV6-5
size: few
J: TRBJ1-2
CDR3: CASSYESVSPYGYTF

V: TRBV7-3
size: -
J: TRBJ2-1
CDR3: CASSSTGRGTGEQFF

V: TRBV6-2/TRBV6-3
size: many
J: TRBJ1-5
CDR3: CASGHYSNQPQHF

V: TRBV27
size: -
J: TRBJ1-5
CDR3: CASSLSPGADQPQHF

V: TRBV14
size: few
J: TRBJ2-1
CDR3: CASSHTGVGSYNEQFF

V: TRBV6-2/TRBV6-3
size: -
J: TRBJ2-5
CDR3: CASSYSFDRDPQETQYF

V: TRBV7-8
size: many
J: TRBJ1-1
CDR3: CASSSERGTEAFF

V: TRBV7-2
size: many
J: TRBJ2-1
CDR3: CASTDHSSYNEQFF

V: TRBV6-1
size: -
J: TRBJ2-1
CDR3: CASSGDGHEQFF

V: TRBV11-2
size: -
J: TRBJ1-2
CDR3: CASSSGTPNGYTF

V: TRBV7-4
size: -
J: TRBJ1-6
CDR3: CASSYQGSRTNNSPRHF

V: TRBV27
size: -
J: TRBJ2-7
CDR3: CASSLLGQIYEQYF

V: TRBV6-5
size: -
J: TRBJ2-5
CDR3: CASTYSGGETQYF

V: TRBV11-3
size: -
J: TRBJ2-1
CDR3: CASSLDATGVYNEQFF

V: TRBV12-3/TRBV12-4
size: once
J: TRBJ1-2
CDR3: CASSFFGAQYDYTF

V: TRBV4-2
size: -
J: TRBJ1-2
CDR3: CASSPLRTRPVGYTF

V: TRBV13
size: -
J: TRBJ2-4
CDR3: CASSLRGGPNIQYF

V: TRBV10-3
size: few
J: TRBJ1-2
CDR3: CAIDNGSGMAVRGYTF

V: TRBV24-1
size: -
J: TRBJ2-3
CDR3: CATSDHGRTDMQYF

V: TRBV7-6
size: -
J: TRBJ2-1
CDR3: CASSPRVGPLYNEQFF